Given below is one TCR beta chain in context. The target antigen is unknown. Per germline, CDR1 LGHNA and CDR2 YSLEER. CDR3 length equals 13 residues. V lost 3 bases to trimming and J lost 2 bases, with 6 bases between them. TCRdb processed the RT-PCR reads anew with MiXCR; each CDR3 protein has one entry. The sample shows under 500,000 distinct CDR3 sequences, 9.5% to 13% of them seen only once. These data originate in a study of response to subunit inactivated influenza vaccine. Study results and limitations: Each seasonal influenza vaccination recruits few new T cells, the authors suggested.

The sequencing here drew on PBMCs from blood, taken roughly 46 days after vaccination. V and J are TRBV4-3 and TRBJ2-3; D remains ambiguous. The clonotype originates from a man aged 45-60 years who received an inactivated influenza vaccine. The CDR3 is CASSQQNTDTQYF. The DNA of the CDR3 is TGCGCCAGCAGCCAGCAAAACACAGATACGCAGTATTTT.